These T cell receptor beta chains were read from a single sample in a study of blood T cell repertoires in COVID-19. Produced via immunoSEQ multiplex PCR; TCRdb's table is partial and in-frame only. The table lists about 400,000 clones, roughly 90% of them singletons. The specimen sequenced was peripheral blood. The receptors originated from a man between 40 and 49 years old with acute or convalescent COVID-19. CDR3s include the opening cysteine and the closing phenylalanine or tryptophan. A D gene is named only where the DNA matches it firmly. Clone size is stated in some rows and not others, as once, few, many or a class when expanded.

v_gene: TRBV27
d_gene: NA
abundance: NA
j_gene: TRBJ2-1
CDR3nt: TGTGCCAGCCAGCGTGGGAATGAGCAGTTCTTC
CDR3aa: CASQRGNEQFF

v_gene: TRBV4-1
d_gene: NA
abundance: NA
j_gene: TRBJ1-4
CDR3nt: TGCGCCAGCAGCCACCCAGGGATACGAGATGAAAAACTGTTTTTT
CDR3aa: CASSHPGIRDEKLFF

v_gene: TRBV9
d_gene: TRBD1
abundance: few
j_gene: TRBJ1-3
CDR3nt: TGTGCCAGCAGCGTAGGTGGGACAGGGTCTTTGTTCGGAAACACCATATATTTT
CDR3aa: CASSVGGTGSLFGNTIYF

v_gene: TRBV5-1
d_gene: NA
abundance: NA
j_gene: TRBJ2-3
CDR3nt: TGCGCCAGCAGCTTGGGAGTAGCCCATAGCACAGATACGCAGTATTTT
CDR3aa: CASSLGVAHSTDTQYF

v_gene: TRBV7-3
d_gene: NA
abundance: NA
j_gene: TRBJ1-2
CDR3nt: TGTGCCAGCAGCCGGACATACTCTAACTATGGCTACACCTTC
CDR3aa: CASSRTYSNYGYTF

v_gene: TRBV7-9
d_gene: TRBD1
abundance: NA
j_gene: TRBJ2-1
CDR3nt: TGTGCCAGCAGCTTAGGGACAGGGGACAATGAGCAGTTCTTC
CDR3aa: CASSLGTGDNEQFF

v_gene: TRBV13
d_gene: TRBD1
abundance: once
j_gene: TRBJ1-2
CDR3nt: TGTGCCAGCAGCTCCTCTCTGATTTTCGAAGGGGGCGCGGACTATGGCTACACCTTC
CDR3aa: CASSSSLIFEGGADYGYTF

v_gene: TRBV6-5
d_gene: NA
abundance: NA
j_gene: TRBJ1-2
CDR3nt: TGTGCCAGCAGTTACGGGGGGGACTATGGCTACACCTTC
CDR3aa: CASSYGGDYGYTF

v_gene: TRBV7-9
d_gene: NA
abundance: NA
j_gene: TRBJ2-1
CDR3nt: TGTGCCAGCAGCTTAGATCGGCGGAGTGAGCAGTTCTTC
CDR3aa: CASSLDRRSEQFF

v_gene: TRBV7-2
d_gene: NA
abundance: NA
j_gene: TRBJ2-7
CDR3nt: TGTGCCAGCAGCTTATTGGGGGGTCGCTACGAGCAGTACTTC
CDR3aa: CASSLLGGRYEQYF

v_gene: TRBV7-3
d_gene: NA
abundance: NA
j_gene: TRBJ2-3
CDR3nt: TGTGCCAGCAGCGAACAAAGCACAGATACGCAGTATTTT
CDR3aa: CASSEQSTDTQYF

v_gene: TRBV19
d_gene: NA
abundance: NA
j_gene: TRBJ2-3
CDR3nt: TGTGCCAGTAGTGATAAGGGGGGGCGCAGCACAGATACGCAGTATTTT
CDR3aa: CASSDKGGRSTDTQYF

v_gene: TRBV28
d_gene: NA
abundance: NA
j_gene: TRBJ1-1
CDR3nt: TGTGCCAGCAGTCCCGCCTCCCTAAGAGAAGCTTTCTTT
CDR3aa: CASSPASLREAFF

v_gene: TRBV7-2
d_gene: TRBD1
abundance: few
j_gene: TRBJ1-2
CDR3nt: TGTGCCAGCAGCTTAGGGTCAGGGGGTAACTATGGCTACACCTTC
CDR3aa: CASSLGSGGNYGYTF

v_gene: TRBV5-1
d_gene: TRBD1
abundance: NA
j_gene: TRBJ1-4
CDR3nt: TGCGCCAGCAGCTTGAACAGGGGTCGGGAACTGTTTTTT
CDR3aa: CASSLNRGRELFF

v_gene: TRBV4-2
d_gene: TRBD1
abundance: NA
j_gene: TRBJ2-2
CDR3nt: TGTGCCAGCAGCCAACCTGGGACAGGGGGCCACGGGGAGCTGTTTTTT
CDR3aa: CASSQPGTGGHGELFF

v_gene: TRBV9
d_gene: TRBD1
abundance: NA
j_gene: TRBJ2-3
CDR3nt: TGTGCCAGCAGCGCGAGGGGAACAGGGGGCACAGATACGCAGTATTTT
CDR3aa: CASSARGTGGTDTQYF

v_gene: TRBV4-2
d_gene: NA
abundance: NA
j_gene: TRBJ2-7
CDR3nt: TGTGCCAGCAGCCAAGCTTCTTACGAGCAGTACTTC
CDR3aa: CASSQASYEQYF

v_gene: TRBV28
d_gene: TRBD1
abundance: NA
j_gene: TRBJ1-2
CDR3nt: TGTGCCAGCAGTTTATTCTTCCCGGGACAGGGGGAGGCTGGCTACACCTTC
CDR3aa: CASSLFFPGQGEAGYTF

v_gene: TRBV7-9
d_gene: TRBD2
abundance: once
j_gene: TRBJ2-1
CDR3nt: TGTGCCAGCAGCGGCCACGGGGGGAATGCCTACAATGAGCAGTTCTTC
CDR3aa: CASSGHGGNAYNEQFF

v_gene: TRBV3-1/TRBV3-2
d_gene: TRBD2
abundance: NA
j_gene: TRBJ2-1
CDR3nt: TGTGCCAGCAGCCAAATAGTACGGGGGGGTTACAATGAGCAGTTCTTC
CDR3aa: CASSQIVRGGYNEQFF

v_gene: TRBV29-1
d_gene: TRBD1
abundance: NA
j_gene: TRBJ2-7
CDR3nt: TGCAGCGTTGAATTTAATTCGGGACAGGAGGCCTACGAGCAGTACTTC
CDR3aa: CSVEFNSGQEAYEQYF

v_gene: TRBV7-9
d_gene: NA
abundance: NA
j_gene: TRBJ2-5
CDR3nt: TGTGCCAGCAGCTTAGACACGGGAGCTCCGGAGACCCAGTACTTC
CDR3aa: CASSLDTGAPETQYF

v_gene: TRBV30
d_gene: NA
abundance: NA
j_gene: TRBJ1-2
CDR3nt: TGTGCCTGGAGGGCAGGCTATGGCTACACCTTC
CDR3aa: CAWRAGYGYTF

v_gene: TRBV18
d_gene: TRBD1
abundance: NA
j_gene: TRBJ1-1
CDR3nt: TGTGCCAGCTCACCTGGACAGGAGGGGGAAGCTTTCTTT
CDR3aa: CASSPGQEGEAFF

v_gene: TRBV5-6
d_gene: NA
abundance: NA
j_gene: TRBJ1-1
CDR3nt: TGTGCCAGCAGCTTGATGGGGCAGTATAGTGAAGCTTTCTTT
CDR3aa: CASSLMGQYSEAFF

v_gene: TRBV11-2
d_gene: NA
abundance: NA
j_gene: TRBJ2-7
CDR3nt: TGTGCCAGCAGCGCTCTTAGCGGCTCCTACGAGCAGTACTTC
CDR3aa: CASSALSGSYEQYF

v_gene: TRBV7-2
d_gene: NA
abundance: NA
j_gene: TRBJ2-3
CDR3nt: TGTGCCAGCAGCATAAGACCCGGGGCAGATACGCAGTATTTT
CDR3aa: CASSIRPGADTQYF

v_gene: TRBV7-8
d_gene: TRBD2
abundance: NA
j_gene: TRBJ2-1
CDR3nt: TGTGCCAGCAGCTTCAAAGCCGGGACTAGCGGGGGTAATGAGCAGTTCTTC
CDR3aa: CASSFKAGTSGGNEQFF

v_gene: TRBV20-1
d_gene: TRBD1
abundance: NA
j_gene: TRBJ1-1
CDR3nt: TGCAGACAGGGGGCCGGCACTGAAGCTTTCTTT
CDR3aa: CRQGAGTEAFF

v_gene: TRBV19
d_gene: NA
abundance: NA
j_gene: TRBJ1-4
CDR3nt: TGTGCCAGTAGCCAGGGTCTTCGGGAAAAACTGTTTTTT
CDR3aa: CASSQGLREKLFF

v_gene: TRBV2
d_gene: NA
abundance: NA
j_gene: TRBJ2-2
CDR3nt: TGTGCCAGCAGTGAAGCGTTAGAGCGGGACACCGGGGAGCTGTTTTTT
CDR3aa: CASSEALERDTGELFF

v_gene: TRBV5-6
d_gene: TRBD1
abundance: NA
j_gene: TRBJ2-7
CDR3nt: TGTGCCAGCAGGACCTTTGGACAGGGCTACGAGCAGTACTTC
CDR3aa: CASRTFGQGYEQYF

v_gene: TRBV7-2
d_gene: TRBD1
abundance: NA
j_gene: TRBJ1-6
CDR3nt: TGTGCCAGCAGCTCGCAGGACAGGGGATATAATTCACCCCTCCACTTT
CDR3aa: CASSSQDRGYNSPLHF

v_gene: TRBV28
d_gene: TRBD1
abundance: few
j_gene: TRBJ2-7
CDR3nt: TGTGCCAGCAGCCGGGACAGGAGCTACGAGCAGTACTTC
CDR3aa: CASSRDRSYEQYF

v_gene: TRBV27
d_gene: TRBD1
abundance: NA
j_gene: TRBJ1-1
CDR3nt: TGTGCCAGCAGTTTACGAGGACAGGGCCCGAACACTGAAGCTTTCTTT
CDR3aa: CASSLRGQGPNTEAFF

v_gene: TRBV2
d_gene: NA
abundance: once
j_gene: TRBJ2-5
CDR3nt: TGTGCCAGCAGTGAATTTTTATCTGGGAGAGCCCAAGAGACCCAGTACTTC
CDR3aa: CASSEFLSGRAQETQYF

v_gene: TRBV19
d_gene: TRBD1
abundance: once
j_gene: TRBJ1-5
CDR3nt: TGTGCCAGTACCCTTATCACAGGGGGGATGAGCAATCAGCCCCAGCATTTT
CDR3aa: CASTLITGGMSNQPQHF

v_gene: TRBV25-1
d_gene: NA
abundance: NA
j_gene: TRBJ2-7
CDR3nt: TGTGCCAGCAGTGAATTTTCAGGGATATCCTACGAGCAGTACTTC
CDR3aa: CASSEFSGISYEQYF

v_gene: TRBV5-5
d_gene: TRBD2
abundance: NA
j_gene: TRBJ2-1
CDR3nt: TGTGCCAGCAGCCCTAGGGCGGGAGCGGTAAACAATGAGCAGTTCTTC
CDR3aa: CASSPRAGAVNNEQFF

v_gene: TRBV10-2
d_gene: TRBD1
abundance: NA
j_gene: TRBJ1-6
CDR3nt: TGCGCCAGCAGTGCAGGGGGCCCCTTTAATTCACCCCTCCACTTT
CDR3aa: CASSAGGPFNSPLHF

v_gene: TRBV6-2/TRBV6-3
d_gene: NA
abundance: NA
j_gene: TRBJ2-7
CDR3nt: TGTGCCAGCAGTTACGGTACCGGGGGTGATGAGCAGTACTTC
CDR3aa: CASSYGTGGDEQYF

v_gene: TRBV9
d_gene: NA
abundance: few
j_gene: TRBJ2-2
CDR3nt: TGTGCCAGCAGCCCCGGGAATTATCACGGGGAGCTGTTTTTT
CDR3aa: CASSPGNYHGELFF

v_gene: TRBV13
d_gene: NA
abundance: NA
j_gene: TRBJ2-7
CDR3nt: TGTGCCAGCAGCTCCGGAGATTCCTCCTACGAGCAGTACTTC
CDR3aa: CASSSGDSSYEQYF

v_gene: TRBV6-6
d_gene: NA
abundance: NA
j_gene: TRBJ1-4
CDR3nt: TGTGCCAGCAGTTACGAGGGAGTCTGGGAAAAACTGTTTTTT
CDR3aa: CASSYEGVWEKLFF

v_gene: TRBV27
d_gene: NA
abundance: few
j_gene: TRBJ2-1
CDR3nt: TGTGCCAGCAGTTTATTTCTTGGACAGAACTACAATGAGCAGTTCTTC
CDR3aa: CASSLFLGQNYNEQFF

v_gene: TRBV13
d_gene: TRBD1
abundance: NA
j_gene: TRBJ1-2
CDR3nt: TGTGCCAGCAGCTTAGGCGGGACAGATTCTTCCTATGGCTACACCTTC
CDR3aa: CASSLGGTDSSYGYTF

v_gene: TRBV9
d_gene: NA
abundance: NA
j_gene: TRBJ1-6
CDR3nt: TGTGCCAGCAGTGTAAGCCCCGGCTTAGGGGCTGATTCACCCCTCCACTTT
CDR3aa: CASSVSPGLGADSPLHF

v_gene: TRBV30
d_gene: TRBD1
abundance: NA
j_gene: TRBJ1-1
CDR3nt: TGTGCCTGGAGTGCACTAGGGACAGGGAACACTGAAGCTTTCTTT
CDR3aa: CAWSALGTGNTEAFF

v_gene: TRBV7-8
d_gene: TRBD1
abundance: NA
j_gene: TRBJ1-1
CDR3nt: TGTGCCAGCAGCTTATACCCGGGACAGCGGGAAGCTTTCTTT
CDR3aa: CASSLYPGQREAFF

v_gene: TRBV7-2
d_gene: TRBD1
abundance: NA
j_gene: TRBJ1-2
CDR3nt: TGTGCCAGCAGCTTACAAGGGGGCACTGAGGGCTACACCTTC
CDR3aa: CASSLQGGTEGYTF